This TCR beta chain originates from a study of blood T cells in healthy people across ages. Study-wide results and limits: Estimates based on one million T cells were treated as lower bounds.

PCR was performed a second time for about 7 to 11 cycles using a sample-barcoded 5' primer and a J-beta primer mix. MiXCR was run by TCRdb on the 5' RACE reads, yielding one entry per CDR3 protein. The profile shows over 950,000 distinct CDR3 sequences, roughly two fifths of them singletons. Remarks on this clonotype: The antigen remains undetermined.

Germline CDR1 is PRHDT and CDR2 is FYEKMQ (reference sequence). There are 16 residues in the CDR3. J lost 6 bases, V lost 5 bases, and 7 bases had no gene match. This clonotype was sampled from a man younger than 30 in good health. The sample taken for sequencing was blood. The genes are TRBV13 and TRBJ2-3; 14 bases map to TRBD2. Here the CDR3 reads CASSTRLAGGKDTQYF. DNA for the CDR3: TGTGCCAGCAGCACCAGACTAGCGGGGGGGAAGGATACGCAGTATTTT.